A single sample is the source of the 22 T cell receptor beta chains below, sequenced in a study of CD8 T cells in Susac syndrome. The RNA input was roughly 0.45 to 1 ug, and it was reverse transcribed with random hexamers. TCRdb independently ran MiXCR on the immunoSEQ multiplex PCR reads; one entry per CDR3 protein. The table records 150,000 to 200,000 distinct CDR3 sequences, 93% of them present only once. The sample consisted of CD4+ T cells from PBMCs. The source of these receptors is a human donor in good health.

DNA of the CDR3: TGTGCCAGCAGCCCTGGACAGGGAGGGTCAGATACGCAGTATTTT. Translated, it gives CASSPGQGGSDTQYF. The rearrangement links TRBV7-3 to TRBJ2-3; D is perhaps TRBD1 (8 bases). The CDR3 sequence is 15 residues long. The germline V gene has CDR1 SGHTA and CDR2 FQGTGA. V was trimmed by 5 bases and J by 4 bases, leaving 16 bases between them.

This sequence joins TRBV3-1 and TRBJ2-1; 9 bases are a match to TRBD2. The CDR3 has 16 residues. V shed 4 bases, J shed 4 bases, and the junction held 8 bases outside the gene matches. The germline V gene has CDR1 LGHDT and CDR2 YNNKEL (reference sequence). The CDR3 sequence is CASSPPRGGGYNEQFF. CDR3 bases: TGTGCCAGCAGCCCCCCCCGCGGGGGGGGGTACAATGAGCAGTTCTTC.

V gene TRBV20-1 combines with J gene TRBJ1-5; no clear D. Germline V gene lookup returns CDR1 DFQATT and CDR2 SNEGSKA (reference sequence). V dropped 1 base and J dropped 3 bases, with 10 bases sitting between them. The CDR3 has 14 residues. For the CDR3, the DNA is TGCAGTGCTAGAGTGGGAGGGTACAATCAGCCCCAGCATTTT. Its translation is CSARVGGYNQPQHF.

The chain employs TRBV9 and TRBJ1-4; D remains unclear. CDR1 and CDR2 (germline): SGDLS, YYNGEE. The CDR3 runs 15 residues. V gave up 4 bases and J gave up 4 bases, with 14 bases separating them. The CDR3 protein is CASSSNIGYNEKLFF. CDR3 coding DNA: TGTGCCAGCAGCTCCAACATCGGGTATAATGAAAAACTGTTTTTT.

The chain links TRBV20-1 to TRBJ2-7; D is ambiguous. The CDR3 loop spans 12 amino acids. Germline-derived CDR1 and CDR2 are DFQATT and SNEGSKA (reference sequence). V was cut by 5 bases and J by 7 bases, with 15 bases left in between. The chain's CDR3 is CSARVSSWEQYF. The CDR3 DNA follows: TGCAGTGCTCGAGTAAGCAGCTGGGAGCAGTACTTC.

This chain connects TRBV7-2 to TRBJ1-2; 7 bases are shared with TRBD1. The CDR3 loop spans 15 amino acids. V lost 5 bases, J lost 7 bases, and 13 bases stayed unmatched. Germline CDR1 SGHTA, CDR2 FQGNSA. DNA for the CDR3: TGTGCCAGCAGCCCCACTATGACAGGGTCTGGTGGCTACACCTTC. Translation gives CASSPTMTGSGGYTF.

This chain joins TRBV2 and TRBJ1-6; D call uncertain. The CDR3 totals 16 residues. CDR1 and CDR2 (germline): SNHLY, FYNNEI. V lost 1 base to trimming and J lost 7 bases, with 14 bases between them. The CDR3 loop is CASSEGQTSLNSPLHF. The CDR3 nucleotides are TGTGCCAGCAGTGAAGGGCAGACCTCATTGAATTCACCCCTCCACTTT.

The chain combines TRBV6-2 or TRBV6-3 with TRBJ2-5; 9 bases map to TRBD2. After removal of 8 bases from V and 7 bases from J, the junction contained 14 bases not matched to a gene. CDR3 size: 15 residues. CDR1 is MNHEY, CDR2 SVGEGT, per germline. DNA of the CDR3: TGTGCCAGCGGTAGCGGGGGCCCCCGAGGCGGGACCCAGTACTTC. It codes for CASGSGGPRGGTQYF.

This clonotype was seen just once. The chain joins TRBV7-2 to TRBJ2-2; D is perhaps TRBD2 (6 bases). Per germline, CDR1 SGHTA and CDR2 FQGNSA. The CDR3 consists of 16 residues. The ends were cut back, 5 bases at V and 2 bases at J, with 15 bases in the middle. The CDR3 loop is CASSSFGLPNTGELFF. The CDR3 nucleotides read TGTGCCAGCAGCAGCTTCGGACTACCAAACACCGGGGAGCTGTTTTTT.

The chain is built from TRBV29-1 and TRBJ2-1, with TRBD1 matching 9 bases. V shed 8 bases and J 2 bases; nucleotides not matched to a gene: 4. This CDR3 has 13 residues. The germline V gene encodes CDR1 SQVTM and CDR2 ANQGSEA. CDR3 loop: CSLGTGTYNEQFF. As DNA, the CDR3 is TGCAGCCTGGGGACAGGGACCTACAATGAGCAGTTCTTC.

The chain uses TRBV30 and TRBJ2-2; D might be TRBD1 (5 bases). The germline V gene has CDR1 GTSNPN and CDR2 SVGIG (reference sequence). Trimming pared 0 bases from V and 6 bases from J, leaving 8 bases between. The CDR3 spans 13 residues. In DNA form, the CDR3 reads TGTGCCTGGAGTGTACAAGGGGCCGGGGAGCTGTTTTTT. This sequence encodes CAWSVQGAGELFF.

The rearrangement links TRBV5-1 to TRBJ1-2; 7 bases are a match to TRBD1. J was trimmed by 8 bases and V by 3 bases; bases with no gene match: 10. CDR3 length equals 14 residues. CDR1 is SGHRS, CDR2 YFSETQ, per germline. The CDR3 protein is CASSSVDRVGGYTF. In nucleotides, the CDR3 is TGCGCCAGCAGCTCAGTAGACAGGGTTGGAGGCTACACCTTC.

CDR3: CSGRTDTQYF. As DNA, the CDR3 is TGCAGCGGTCGGACAGATACGCAGTATTTT. The genes are TRBV29-1 and TRBJ2-3; no clear D gene. This CDR3 comprises 10 residues. Germline CDR1 SQVTM, CDR2 ANQGSEA. V lost 7 bases and J 3 bases, leaving 5 bases between the germline ends.

This chain connects TRBV29-1 to TRBJ2-7, with 8 bases identical to TRBD2. With 7 bases clipped from V and 7 bases from J, the junction kept 15 bases outside the gene matches. Germline CDR1 is SQVTM and CDR2 is ANQGSEA. This CDR3 contains 14 residues. CDR3 nucleotides: TGCAGCGCCCGCCCGGGACTAGAGGAACGGGAGCAGTACTTC. As protein: CSARPGLEEREQYF.

The chain links TRBV9 to TRBJ2-3; D is tentatively TRBD1 or TRBD2 (6 bases each). Trimming removed 4 bases from V and 3 bases from J, with 12 bases in between. Looked up from germline, CDR1 is SGDLS and CDR2 is YYNGEE. The CDR3 sequence is 14 residues long. Here the CDR3 DNA reads TGTGCCAGCAGCCTCAAGGGGGGTACAGATACGCAGTATTTT. Amino acids: CASSLKGGTDTQYF.

V usage is TRBV15 and J usage is TRBJ2-5; D uncertain. V was trimmed by 1 base and J by 1 base, leaving 7 bases between them. Per the germline V gene, CDR1 is LNHNV and CDR2 is YYDKDF (reference sequence). The CDR3 is 14 amino acids. This CDR3 is CATSRAAIQETQYF. CDR3 nucleotides: TGTGCCACCAGCAGAGCAGCCATCCAAGAGACCCAGTACTTC.

This clonotype was observed a few times. The chain is built from TRBV5-4 and TRBJ1-1, with D perhaps matching TRBD1 (6 bases). Trimming cost V 2 bases and J 1 base, with 9 bases left between them. CDR1 and CDR2 from the germline V gene are SGHNT and YYREEE (reference sequence). The CDR3 spans 14 residues. The CDR3 nucleotides are TGTGCCAGCAGCTTACCGGGGGCGAACACTGAAGCTTTCTTT. As protein: CASSLPGANTEAFF.

The V gene is TRBV2, the J gene TRBJ1-6; D remains ambiguous. Between the trimmed V and J ends, which lost 8 bases and 2 bases, there was a span of 7 bases. CDR3 length equals 13 residues. Germline CDR1 SNHLY, CDR2 FYNNEI. CDR3 protein: CASRATYNSPLHF. CDR3 bases: TGTGCCAGCCGGGCCACCTATAATTCACCCCTCCACTTT.

The chain links TRBV5-4 to TRBJ1-2; 8 bases are shared with TRBD1. CDR1 is SGHNT and CDR2 is YYREEE in the germline V gene (reference sequence). There are 15 residues in the CDR3. The trim removed 4 bases at V and 2 bases at J, leaving 7 bases unmatched. CDR3 coding DNA: TGTGCCAGCAGCCCAACACAGGGGGGGAACTATGGCTACACCTTC. Amino acid sequence: CASSPTQGGNYGYTF.

The chain joins TRBV7-9 to TRBJ2-5; 9 nucleotides align to TRBD2. CDR1 SEHNR and CDR2 FQNEAQ come from the germline V gene (reference sequence). CDR3 length equals 15 residues. With 1 base clipped from V and 4 bases from J, the junction kept 4 bases outside the gene matches. The CDR3: CASSLGASGTETQYF. CDR3 DNA: TGTGCCAGCAGCTTAGGAGCTAGCGGGACAGAGACCCAGTACTTC.

The chain employs TRBV20-1 and TRBJ2-3; no clear D. Per the germline V gene, CDR1 is DFQATT and CDR2 is SNEGSKA (reference sequence). The V end was cut by 1 base, the J end by 5 bases, with 7 bases between. The length of the CDR3 is 12 residues. The CDR3 DNA is TGCAGTGCTAGAGTGGTAGGAGATACGCAGTATTTT. Its protein is CSARVVGDTQYF.

V is TRBV6-5 and J is TRBJ2-3; TRBD2 is a possible D gene (6 bases). The V end lost 0 bases, the J end lost 3 bases, and 13 bases lay between the germline ends. Germline V gene data show CDR1 as MNHEY and CDR2 as SVGAGI. CDR3 length: 16 residues. CDR3 residues: CASSYSGGALTDTQYF. CDR3 coding DNA: TGTGCCAGCAGTTACTCTGGCGGGGCACTAACAGATACGCAGTATTTT.